Given below is one TCR beta chain in context. Its antigen remains unidentified. The data were taken from a study of cytomegalovirus exposure and HLA in healthy donors. Study overall: The approximately 120 validation repertoires were reported in a later analysis to have been generated on the same platform as the approximately 600 first-cohort repertoires.

Study conclusions and caveats: High specificity and sensitivity for cytomegalovirus status were reported for the classifier. A few chains tied to CMV proved CMV antigen-specific in vitro. Subsequent analysis of the 120 or so validation repertoires found a tendency for first-cohort TCR clusters to co-occur.

Per the germline V gene, CDR1 is MNHEY and CDR2 is SMNVEV (reference sequence). Trimming took 1 base from V and 4 from J; bases not matched to a gene: 7. The CDR3 extends over 16 amino acids. The data were produced by immunoSEQ multiplex PCR, yet TCRdb's version contains in-frame clones alone and is incomplete. The data show around 150,000 clones, roughly 89% seen once. The V gene is TRBV27, the J gene TRBJ2-1; 7 bases map to TRBD2. Specimen: PBMCs. This receptor was identified in a young man in good health and CMV-seropositive. The CDR3 sequence is CASSLYSGGPYNEQFF. Written as DNA, the CDR3 is TGTGCCAGCAGTTTATATTCGGGAGGCCCTTACAATGAGCAGTTCTTC.